The 24 T cell receptor beta chains below were found in one sample sequenced in a study of T cell responses to AZD1222 COVID-19 vaccine. The protocol was immunoSEQ multiplex PCR, while the TCRdb copy is restricted to in-frame clones and leaves out a portion. The sample records about 140,000 clones, approximately 86% being singletons. The material was peripheral blood, obtained on day 0 of AZD1222 vaccination. These receptor sequences come from an adult in good health.

The chain couples TRBV20-1 to TRBJ2-1; D is ambiguous. V dropped 3 bases and J dropped 8 bases, with 20 bases sitting between them. CDR1 and CDR2 from the germline V gene are DFQATT and SNEGSKA (reference sequence). The CDR3 is made up of 15 amino acids. CDR3 loop: CSASPGWLLGDEQFF. The CDR3 coding sequence is TGCAGTGCTAGTCCCGGATGGCTCCTCGGTGATGAGCAGTTCTTC.

This rearrangement joins TRBV6-6 to TRBJ1-1; the match to TRBD1 covers 8 bases. The CDR3 has 16 amino acids. The junction had 7 bases not matched to a gene; V was cut back by 0 bases and J by 4 bases. Germline values: CDR1 MNHNY, CDR2 SVGAGI (reference sequence). The CDR3 reads CASSYSGKTGGTEAFF. The CDR3 coding sequence is TGTGCCAGCAGTTACTCGGGCAAAACAGGGGGCACTGAAGCTTTCTTT.

The rearrangement joins TRBV6-5 to TRBJ2-7; TRBD2 might be the D (6 bases). The V gene lost 5 bases and the J gene lost 7 bases, with 12 bases spanning the gap. Per the germline V gene, CDR1 is MNHEY and CDR2 is SVGAGI. The CDR3 loop spans 12 amino acids. CDR3 bases: TGTGCCAGCAGTCTATTTGGAGGGGAGCAGTACTTC. Protein sequence: CASSLFGGEQYF.

The chain recombines TRBV30 with TRBJ1-1; 8 bases agree with TRBD1. Germline trimming cut 1 base from V and 4 bases from J; bases unmatched to any gene: 5. The CDR3 contains 14 residues. Germline CDR1 and CDR2: GTSNPN and SVGIG (reference sequence). The CDR3 is CAWSGQGAVTEAFF. CDR3 coding DNA: TGTGCCTGGAGTGGTCAGGGGGCGGTCACTGAAGCTTTCTTT.

The V gene is TRBV2, the J gene TRBJ1-5; TRBD1 might be the D (5 bases). There are 15 residues in the CDR3. Germline CDR1 reads SNHLY; CDR2 reads FYNNEI. Trimming stripped 3 bases from V and 2 bases from J, with 11 bases between. The CDR3 DNA follows: TGTGCCAGCAGTGACGGGGGGTTCGGCAATCAGCCCCAGCATTTT. Translated: CASSDGGFGNQPQHF.

The rearrangement joins TRBV10-3 to TRBJ2-2; the D call may be TRBD1 or TRBD2 (6 bases each). The CDR3 is 14 amino acids. V was pared by 10 bases and J by 6 bases, with 18 bases between. Germline loops: CDR1 ENHRY, CDR2 SYGVKD. DNA for the CDR3: TGTGCCACCAAGGGGGGACCCGAGTCCGGGGAGCTGTTTTTT. Translating it yields CATKGGPESGELFF.

This clone was recorded a few times. The rearrangement links TRBV27 to TRBJ2-1; D is perhaps TRBD2 (6 bases). The CDR3 covers 14 residues. With 10 bases removed from V and 9 bases from J, the gap between germline ends came to 22 bases. Germline V gene sequence: CDR1 MNHEY, CDR2 SMNVEV (reference sequence). CDR3 in amino acids: CATLERRLGGEQFF. CDR3 DNA: TGTGCCACCCTTGAGCGCCGTCTGGGAGGTGAGCAGTTCTTC.

V gene TRBV4-3 combines with J gene TRBJ2-7; TRBD2 agrees at 11 bases. Germline V lookup: CDR1 LGHNA, CDR2 YSLEER. Unmatched junction bases numbered 8, after V lost 0 bases and J lost 1 base. The CDR3 consists of 18 residues. The CDR3 region is CASSQDLAGGLLSYEQYF. The CDR3, as DNA: TGCGCCAGCAGCCAAGATTTAGCGGGAGGGCTCTTATCCTACGAGCAGTACTTC.

The V call is TRBV7-2, the J call TRBJ2-7, with 11 bases matching TRBD1. CDR1 and CDR2 (germline): SGHTA, FQGNSA. V lost 5 bases and J lost 2; bases outside the gene matches: 5. The CDR3 consists of 15 residues. The CDR3 DNA sequence: TGTGCCAGCAGCCAGGGACAGGGGGTGACCTACGAGCAGTACTTC. Translated: CASSQGQGVTYEQYF.

This clone was counted a single time. V is TRBV6-6 and J is TRBJ2-7; TRBD2 might be the D (5 bases). V lost 0 bases and J lost 4, with 13 bases in between. The V gene's germline CDR1 is MNHNY and CDR2 SVGAGI (reference sequence). This CDR3 spans 15 amino acids. The CDR3 DNA sequence: TGTGCCAGCAGTTACTCACTAGTTGGTGGGTACGAGCAGTACTTC. Its translation: CASSYSLVGGYEQYF.

The chain links TRBV28 to TRBJ1-6; D unclear. V gave up 6 bases and J gave up 5 bases, with 11 bases separating them. Germline CDR1 and CDR2: MDHEN and SYDVKM. The CDR3 contains 14 residues. CDR3 nucleotide sequence: TGTGCCAGCAGACCAGGAGGAGATAATTCACCCCTCCACTTT. Its protein product is CASRPGGDNSPLHF.

The V and J genes are TRBV6-2 or TRBV6-3 and TRBJ2-1; TRBD2 aligns across 9 bases. Germline values: CDR1 MNHEY, CDR2 SVGEGT. J gave up 5 bases and V 2 bases, and 7 bases lay outside the gene matches. This CDR3 comprises 16 residues. The CDR3 coding sequence is TGTGCCAGCAGTTACACTAGCGGGCCCTGGGACAATGAGCAGTTCTTC. It yields the protein CASSYTSGPWDNEQFF.

The genes are TRBV2 and TRBJ2-7; D might be TRBD1 or TRBD2, each matching 6 bases. There are 19 residues in the CDR3. Germline V gene sequence: CDR1 SNHLY, CDR2 FYNNEI. V dropped 4 bases and J dropped 0 bases, with 25 bases sitting between them. The CDR3, as DNA: TGTGCCAGCAGTGTCAAGCATAGGGGCGGGACACTAAACTCCTACGAGCAGTACTTC. It specifies CASSVKHRGGTLNSYEQYF.

The chain combines TRBV11-2 with TRBJ2-2; 8 nucleotides match TRBD2. CDR1 SGHAT and CDR2 FQNNGV come from the germline V gene. V was clipped by 1 base and J by 2 bases; unmatched bases: 6. This CDR3 has 17 residues. This CDR3 is CASSLAPGGPNTGELFF. The CDR3 DNA reads TGTGCCAGCAGCTTAGCTCCGGGAGGGCCAAACACCGGGGAGCTGTTTTTT.

The chain carries TRBV10-3 and TRBJ2-3; D is possibly TRBD2 (5 bases). CDR1 is ENHRY and CDR2 is SYGVKD in the germline V gene. The ends were cut back, 2 bases at V and 4 bases at J, with 19 bases in the middle. The CDR3 loop spans 17 amino acids. In nucleotides, the CDR3 is TGTGCCATCAGTGAGGAGGCAACTCGTCGACTATCAGATACGCAGTATTTT. This gives the protein CAISEEATRRLSDTQYF.

V usage is TRBV27 and J usage is TRBJ1-4; 10 bases match TRBD1. Germline CDR1 and CDR2: MNHEY and SMNVEV (reference sequence). V dropped 6 bases and J dropped 5; count of bases not matched to a gene: 15. The CDR3 spans 18 residues. The CDR3 loop reads CASRTRDRGLLRNEKLFF. The CDR3 region has the DNA TGTGCCAGCAGAACCCGGGACAGGGGTCTGTTAAGGAATGAAAAACTGTTTTTT.

The V call is TRBV14, the J call TRBJ1-3; 10 bases match TRBD1. CDR1 and CDR2 from the germline V gene are SGHDN and FVKESK. The CDR3 is made up of 19 amino acids. Trimming removed 0 bases from V and 0 bases from J; junction bases left unmatched: 8. For the CDR3, the DNA is TGTGCCAGCAGCCAAGATGTAAGGACAGGGGGAAGCTCTGGAAACACCATATATTTT. Translated, it gives CASSQDVRTGGSSGNTIYF.

This chain connects TRBV29-1 to TRBJ2-7, with TRBD1 identical over 7 bases. The germline V gene encodes CDR1 SQVTM and CDR2 ANQGSEA. J gave up 5 bases and V 7 bases, and 8 bases lay outside the gene matches. The CDR3 contains 12 residues. The CDR3 spells CSATGTENEQYF. The CDR3 coding sequence is TGCAGCGCCACCGGGACAGAGAACGAGCAGTACTTC.

The chain recombines TRBV7-2 with TRBJ2-3, with 12 positions matching TRBD1. V lost 3 bases and J lost 4; bases outside the gene matches: 11. Germline values: CDR1 SGHTA, CDR2 FQGNSA. This CDR3 is 18 amino acids long. CDR3: CASSFGTGGPPDPDTQYF. The CDR3 DNA is TGTGCCAGCAGCTTCGGGACAGGGGGCCCTCCCGATCCAGATACGCAGTATTTT.

This chain connects TRBV9 to TRBJ2-1, with D possibly matching TRBD2 (5 bases). V lost 0 bases and J 10 bases, leaving 14 bases between the germline ends. CDR1 SGDLS and CDR2 YYNGEE come from the germline V gene. The CDR3 has 14 amino acids. CDR3 residues: CASSVERTTGEQFF. The CDR3 nucleotides are TGTGCCAGCAGCGTAGAGCGGACCACCGGGGAGCAGTTCTTC.

The chain employs TRBV29-1 and TRBJ1-2; 10 bases align to TRBD1. The germline CDR1 and CDR2 sequences are SQVTM and ANQGSEA. The CDR3 loop spans 14 amino acids. The J segment lost 6 bases and the V segment lost 5 bases, leaving 9 bases of the junction unmatched. CDR3 residues: CSVRLGQGDNGYTF. The DNA of the CDR3 is TGCAGCGTTCGGTTAGGACAGGGGGATAATGGCTACACCTTC.

V and J are TRBV6-5 and TRBJ1-4; D not certain. V shed 2 bases and J shed 5 bases, with 6 bases lying between them. Germline V gives CDR1 MNHEY, CDR2 SVGAGI. The CDR3 covers 13 residues. The CDR3, as DNA: TGTGCCAGCAGTTACACGGAGAATGAAAAACTGTTTTTT. As protein: CASSYTENEKLFF.

This sequence joins TRBV5-4 and TRBJ1-1; D possibly corresponds to TRBD1 (5 bases). The germline V gene encodes CDR1 SGHNT and CDR2 YYREEE (reference sequence). With 4 bases removed from V and 6 bases from J, the gap between germline ends came to 13 bases. The CDR3 consists of 13 residues. The CDR3 sequence: CASSTQGPAEAFF. DNA for the CDR3: TGTGCCAGCAGCACTCAGGGTCCCGCTGAAGCTTTCTTT.

The J gene is TRBJ2-5, the V gene TRBV5-1; TRBD1 might be the D (5 bases). Looked up from germline, CDR1 is SGHRS and CDR2 is YFSETQ. This CDR3 is built from 14 residues. The V gene lost 2 bases and the J gene lost 3 bases, with 11 bases spanning the gap. CDR3 DNA: TGCGCCAGCAGCTTCGTTGGACAAGAAGAGACCCAGTACTTC. Residues: CASSFVGQEETQYF.